This TCR beta chain emerged from a study of T cells expressing NK-cell markers. On the study more broadly: Researchers got TCR beta repertoires out of sorted CD3+CD56+NKG2C+, CD3+CD56+NKG2C- and CD3+CD56-NKG2C+ T cells. One of the eight sequenced donors was seronegative, whereas the other seven were HCMV-seropositive.

Notes on this clonotype: Its antigen is unidentified.

TCRdb re-called the 5' RACE reads; one entry per CDR3 protein, DNA not given. The data include 350,000 to 400,000 distinct CDR3 sequences; the top ten clones carry around 10%. General study points: Top CD8+ clonotypes included the dominant CD3+CD56+NKG2C+ clonotypes in roughly six donors. Evidence did not settle whether expanded NKG2C+ T cell clones targeted HCMV.

CDR3 length: 14 amino acids. Germline V CDR1 and CDR2: GTSNPN, SVGIG (reference sequence). The sample consisted of blood T cells: a sorted CD56 or NKG2C T cell subset, CD4+ or CD8+ T cells, or bulk PBMC T cells (not recorded which). The chain uses TRBV30 and TRBJ2-5; TCRdb's D gene call, TRBD1, goes unchecked for lack of DNA. The clonotype comes from a woman between 50 and 59 years old in good health. The CDR3 protein is CAWSVGGTEETQYF.